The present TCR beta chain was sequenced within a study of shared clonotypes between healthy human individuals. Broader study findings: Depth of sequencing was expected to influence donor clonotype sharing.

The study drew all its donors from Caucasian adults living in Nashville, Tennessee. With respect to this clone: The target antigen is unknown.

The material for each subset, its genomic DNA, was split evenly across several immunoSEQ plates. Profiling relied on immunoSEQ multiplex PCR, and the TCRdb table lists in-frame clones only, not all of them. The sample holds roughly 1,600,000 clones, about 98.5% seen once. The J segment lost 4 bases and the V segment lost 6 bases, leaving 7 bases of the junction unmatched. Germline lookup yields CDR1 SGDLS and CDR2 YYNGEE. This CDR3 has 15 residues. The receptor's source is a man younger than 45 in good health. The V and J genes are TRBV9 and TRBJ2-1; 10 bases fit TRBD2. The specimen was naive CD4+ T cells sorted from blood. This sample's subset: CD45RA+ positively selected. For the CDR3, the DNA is TGTGCCAGCACCCCGGGACTAGCGATGTACAATGAGCAGTTCTTC. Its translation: CASTPGLAMYNEQFF.